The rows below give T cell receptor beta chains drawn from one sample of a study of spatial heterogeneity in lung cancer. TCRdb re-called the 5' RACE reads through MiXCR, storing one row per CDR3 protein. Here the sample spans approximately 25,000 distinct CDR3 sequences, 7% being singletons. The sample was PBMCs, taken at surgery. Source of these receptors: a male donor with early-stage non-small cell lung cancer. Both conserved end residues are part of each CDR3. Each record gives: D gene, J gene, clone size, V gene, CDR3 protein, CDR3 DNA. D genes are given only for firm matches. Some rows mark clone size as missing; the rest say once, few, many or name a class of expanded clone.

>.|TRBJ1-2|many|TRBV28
CASSYEGVYSYTF
TGTGCCAGCAGTTACGAGGGCGTTTATAGCTACACCTTC
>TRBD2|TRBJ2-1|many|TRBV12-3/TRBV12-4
CASSEPGTSDEQFF
TGTGCCAGCAGTGAGCCCGGGACTAGCGATGAGCAGTTCTTC
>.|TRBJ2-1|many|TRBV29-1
CSVEEGLNEQFF
TGCAGCGTTGAAGAAGGACTCAATGAGCAGTTCTTC
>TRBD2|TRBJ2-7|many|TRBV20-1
CSASSGDHEQYF
TGCAGTGCTTCTAGCGGGGACCACGAGCAGTACTTC
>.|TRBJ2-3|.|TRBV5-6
CASSFAGGIADTQYF
TGTGCCAGCAGCTTTGCTGGCGGGATAGCAGATACGCAGTATTTT
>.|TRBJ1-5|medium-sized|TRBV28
CASQVGGLSNQPQHF
TGTGCCAGCCAGGTGGGAGGACTTAGCAATCAGCCCCAGCATTTT
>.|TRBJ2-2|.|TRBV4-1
CASAVGGHVGELFF
TGCGCCAGCGCCGTGGGGGGCCATGTCGGGGAGCTGTTTTTT
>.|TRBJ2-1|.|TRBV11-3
CASSSWVNEQFF
TGTGCCAGCAGCTCTTGGGTCAATGAGCAGTTCTTC
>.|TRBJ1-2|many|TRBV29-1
CSVADDNYGYTF
TGCAGCGTTGCGGACGATAACTATGGCTACACCTTC
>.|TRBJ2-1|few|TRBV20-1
CSARQTYNEQFF
TGCAGTGCTAGACAAACCTACAATGAGCAGTTCTTC
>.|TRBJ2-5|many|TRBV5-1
CASSAPPQETQYF
TGCGCCAGCAGCGCCCCCCCCCAAGAGACCCAGTACTTC
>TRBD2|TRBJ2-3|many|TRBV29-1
CSVRARPSGGPADTQYF
TGCAGCGTTCGCGCCCGCCCTAGCGGGGGGCCGGCAGATACGCAGTATTTT
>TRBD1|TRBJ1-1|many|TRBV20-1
CSARDRVAGEAFF
TGCAGTGCCCGGGACAGGGTGGCGGGTGAAGCTTTCTTT
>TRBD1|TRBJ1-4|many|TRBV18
CASSPGQKNEKLFF
TGTGCCAGCTCACCGGGACAGAAGAATGAAAAACTGTTTTTT
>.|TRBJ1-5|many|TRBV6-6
CASSYSTGAGVQPQHF
TGTGCCAGCAGTTATTCTACTGGGGCAGGGGTTCAGCCCCAGCATTTT
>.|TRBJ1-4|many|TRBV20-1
CSARPGTSEKLFF
TGCAGTGCTAGGCCAGGCACATCTGAAAAACTGTTTTTT
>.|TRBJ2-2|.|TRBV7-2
CASSFRQLGPTGELFF
TGTGCCAGCAGCTTCAGGCAATTAGGTCCCACCGGGGAGCTGTTTTTT
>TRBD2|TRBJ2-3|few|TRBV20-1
CSASLTGGRSDTQYF
TGCAGTGCTAGTCTCACGGGGGGTCGCTCGGATACGCAGTATTTT
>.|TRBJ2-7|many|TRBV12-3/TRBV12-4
CASSFRDTSYEQYF
TGTGCCAGCAGTTTTCGGGACACCTCCTACGAGCAGTACTTC
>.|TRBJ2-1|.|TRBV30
CAWKDGRSYNEQFF
TGTGCCTGGAAGGACGGTAGGTCCTACAATGAGCAGTTCTTC
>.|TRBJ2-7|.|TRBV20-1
CSARIPNYEQYF
TGCAGTGCTAGAATCCCGAACTACGAGCAGTACTTC
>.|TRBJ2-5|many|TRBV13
CASSRTQTRETQYF
TGTGCCAGCAGCAGGACTCAAACCCGGGAGACCCAGTACTTC
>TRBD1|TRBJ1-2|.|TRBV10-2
CASGTDYGYTF
TGCGCCAGCGGGACAGACTATGGCTACACCTTC
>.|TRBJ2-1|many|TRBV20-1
CSAPEDSGYNEQFF
TGCAGTGCCCCGGAAGATAGCGGCTACAATGAGCAGTTCTTC
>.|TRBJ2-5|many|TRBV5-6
CASSLNPLTETQYF
TGTGCCAGCAGCTTGAACCCCCTAACGGAGACCCAGTACTTC
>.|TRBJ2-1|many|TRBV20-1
CSARMFEGWEQFF
TGCAGTGCTAGAATGTTCGAGGGTTGGGAGCAGTTCTTC
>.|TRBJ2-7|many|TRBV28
CASSLGFPYEQYF
TGTGCCAGCAGTTTAGGATTCCCGTACGAGCAGTACTTC
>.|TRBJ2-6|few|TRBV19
CASSIDFGRDSGANVLTF
TGTGCCAGTAGTATAGATTTCGGCAGAGACTCTGGGGCCAACGTCCTGACTTTC